This passage covers 21 T cell receptor beta chains from one sample sequenced in a study of T-cell reconstitution after alpha-beta-depleted transplantation in children. Molecular barcoding with unique molecular identifiers was used for the TCRbeta library. TCRdb reprocessed the PCR reads via MiXCR and lists one record per CDR3 protein. The sample lists about 980,000 distinct CDR3 sequences, less than 30% seen once, with roughly 31% in the top ten. Sequenced material: PBMCs, mostly from graft donor cells, taken 360 days after TCRalphabeta/CD19-depleted stem cell transplant. These receptors all stem from a boy in the first two years of life who had a stem cell transplant for SCID, so the T cells may come from the graft donor.

The gene calls are TRBV5-1 and TRBJ2-1; D is uncertain. The V gene lost 4 bases and the J gene lost 7 bases, with 12 bases spanning the gap. Germline V lookup: CDR1 SGHRS, CDR2 YFSETQ. CDR3 length: 13 residues. The CDR3 protein is CASSPNLGNEQFF. The CDR3 DNA sequence: TGCGCCAGCAGCCCTAATTTAGGGAATGAGCAGTTCTTC.

This clonotype has more than one count but fewer than ten. This chain uses TRBV12-3 or TRBV12-4 with TRBJ2-7, with D possibly matching TRBD1 (6 bases). Trimming removed 8 bases at V and 5 bases at J, with 16 bases between. The CDR3 length is 13 residues. CDR3 residues: CASLRTESNEQYF. CDR3 DNA sequence: TGTGCCAGCCTAAGGACAGAGAGCAACGAGCAGTACTTC.

This chain links TRBV2 with TRBJ2-5; 9 bases are shared with TRBD2. CDR3 length equals 16 residues. J was trimmed by 1 base and V by 6 bases; bases with no gene match: 9. CDR1 and CDR2 (germline): SNHLY, FYNNEI. CDR3 protein: CASSLMGGGAQETQYF. For the CDR3, the DNA is TGTGCCAGCAGCCTCATGGGCGGGGGGGCCCAAGAGACCCAGTACTTC.

This clonotype has a handful of counts. This chain joins TRBV4-1 and TRBJ2-2; D is undetermined. CDR1 and CDR2 (germline): MGHRA, YSYEKL. The CDR3 sequence is 13 residues long. With 1 base removed from V and 6 bases from J, the gap between germline ends came to 6 bases. In nucleotides, the CDR3 is TGCGCCAGCAGCCAAGTAGGGCCCGGGGAGCTGTTTTTT. Translating it yields CASSQVGPGELFF.

The CDR3 reads CATSDTGQGQQFF. CDR3 in DNA: TGTGCCACCAGTGATACGGGACAGGGACAGCAGTTCTTC. The chain has TRBV24-1 and TRBJ2-1, with TRBD1 identical over 9 bases. The V gene end was trimmed by 3 bases and the J gene end by 11 bases; junction bases not matched to a gene: 4. Germline V gene sequence: CDR1 KGHDR, CDR2 SFDVKD. There are 13 residues in the CDR3.

This clonotype was counted only a few times. The CDR3 is CASRLARPGGYEQYF. The CDR3 DNA sequence: TGTGCCAGCAGACTAGCGCGGCCGGGGGGCTACGAGCAGTACTTC. The V gene is TRBV27, the J gene TRBJ2-7, with 7 bases aligning to TRBD2. CDR3 length equals 15 residues. From germline, CDR1 is MNHEY and CDR2 SMNVEV (reference sequence). The V and J ends lost 6 bases and 3 bases, in that order; junction bases with no gene match: 11.

The chain is built from TRBV7-2 and TRBJ2-3, with D hard to call. The CDR3 spans 14 residues. Germline CDR1 and CDR2: SGHTA and FQGNSA. Between the trimmed V and J ends, which lost 4 bases and 6 bases, there was a span of 14 bases. The CDR3: CASSSVGMGDTQYF. Here the CDR3 DNA reads TGTGCCAGCAGCTCTGTAGGGATGGGGGATACGCAGTATTTT.

This chain uses TRBV5-1 with TRBJ2-2; D is uncertain. This CDR3 is built from 14 residues. The ends were cut back, 7 bases at V and 1 base at J, with 11 bases in the middle. The germline CDR1 and CDR2 sequences are SGHRS and YFSETQ. CDR3 in amino acids: CASRSELNTGELFF. For the CDR3, the DNA is TGCGCCAGCCGTTCCGAACTGAACACCGGGGAGCTGTTTTTT.

As DNA, the CDR3 is TGTGCCAGCAGCCCGCGGACAGGGTCGGACGAGCAGTACTTC. Residues: CASSPRTGSDEQYF. The chain uses TRBV11-2 and TRBJ2-7, with TRBD1 identical over 8 bases. CDR1 is SGHAT, CDR2 FQNNGV, per germline. The CDR3 is made up of 14 amino acids. With V trimmed by 5 bases and J by 5 bases, 8 bases remained unmatched.

A few counts support this clonotype. The CDR3 is CASSQPGQGANEQFF. The DNA for the CDR3 is TGTGCCAGCTCCCAGCCGGGACAGGGGGCTAATGAGCAGTTCTTC. The chain joins TRBV18 to TRBJ2-1, with 12 bases that match TRBD1. Germline V gene sequence: CDR1 KGHSH, CDR2 LQKENI. The CDR3 extends over 15 amino acids. V shed 6 bases and J 7 bases; nucleotides not matched to a gene: 7.

The chain has TRBV4-1 and TRBJ2-1; 10 positions match TRBD2. J lost 3 bases, V lost 2 bases, and 10 bases had no gene match. CDR1 and CDR2 from the germline V gene are MGHRA and YSYEKL. CDR3 length: 18 residues. CDR3 DNA: TGCGCCAGCAGCCAATTACTAGCGGGGCAATCTCGCTACAATGAGCAGTTCTTC. This encodes CASSQLLAGQSRYNEQFF.

This clonotype appeared a few times. The gene calls are TRBV15 and TRBJ1-4; D gene unclear. With 4 bases removed from V and 9 bases from J, the gap between germline ends came to 12 bases. CDR3 length equals 13 residues. Germline V gene lookup returns CDR1 LNHNV and CDR2 YYDKDF (reference sequence). CDR3 protein: CATSTAGRQKLFF. CDR3 in DNA: TGTGCCACCAGCACGGCCGGACGCCAAAAACTGTTTTTT.

This clonotype was seen more than once but under ten times. Written as DNA, the CDR3 is TGCAGTGCTGTCACCTGGACAGGGACTAACTATGGCTACACCTTC. Translating it yields CSAVTWTGTNYGYTF. This chain joins TRBV20-1 and TRBJ1-2; 8 nucleotides line up with TRBD1. CDR3 length equals 15 residues. The V gene end was trimmed by 5 bases and the J gene end by 0 bases; junction bases not matched to a gene: 8. The germline V gene encodes CDR1 DFQATT and CDR2 SNEGSKA (reference sequence).

This chain links TRBV2 with TRBJ1-2, with a tentative D call TRBD1 (6 bases). The CDR3 loop spans 16 amino acids. Germline V gives CDR1 SNHLY, CDR2 FYNNEI. Trimming took off 6 bases at V and 5 bases at J, with 22 bases between the two ends. CDR3: CASSLGGWGSGYGYTF. CDR3 nucleotides: TGTGCCAGCAGCCTTGGGGGCTGGGGGAGTGGGTATGGCTACACCTTC.

The V and J genes are TRBV10-2 and TRBJ1-6, with TRBD1 as a possible D gene (5 bases). Germline-derived CDR1 and CDR2 are WSHSY and SAAADI. The germline V and J ends were trimmed by 0 bases and 7 bases, with 13 bases remaining between them. CDR3 length: 16 residues. For the CDR3, the DNA is TGCGCCAGCAGTGAGTCTGAGGGGACGGGGAATTCACCCCTCCACTTT. Its protein is CASSESEGTGNSPLHF.

This clonotype was seen more than once but under ten times. CDR3 coding DNA: TGTGCCAGCAGTCCCCAGGCGGATTTATGGCCCCAGCATTTT. It codes for CASSPQADLWPQHF. The chain is built from TRBV27 and TRBJ1-5; D gene ambiguous. Trimming cost V 5 bases and J 9 bases, with 17 bases left between them. There are 14 residues in the CDR3. The germline V gene has CDR1 MNHEY and CDR2 SMNVEV (reference sequence).

This clonotype has more than one count but fewer than ten. The chain has TRBV6-5 and TRBJ2-7; D unclear. The length of the CDR3 is 17 residues. Trimming shortened V by 4 bases and J by 2 bases, and 21 bases separated the two germline ends. Germline CDR1 is MNHEY and CDR2 is SVGAGI. CDR3 nucleotides: TGTGCCAGCAGTTCAACCCTTATAGACATCCACCCCTACGAGCAGTACTTC. Translating it yields CASSSTLIDIHPYEQYF.

Note on this clonotype: The conserved phenylalanine or tryptophan is not found at the CDR3 terminus, so this likely reflects a read error. This chain uses TRBV6-1 with TRBJ1-1, with TRBD1 matching 8 bases. The CDR3 has 13 residues. J lost 3 bases, V lost 10 bases, and 7 bases had no gene match. Germline CDR1 MNHNS, CDR2 SASEGT. This chain's CDR3 is CATNRGRYTEAFC. For the CDR3, the DNA is TGTGCCACCAACAGGGGGAGGTACACTGAAGCTTTCTGT.

This clonotype has just a few counts. This chain links TRBV5-1 with TRBJ2-7, with a tentative D call TRBD2 (7 bases). In germline, CDR1 is SGHRS, CDR2 YFSETQ. There are 15 residues in the CDR3. V dropped 1 base and J dropped 4 bases, with 15 bases sitting between them. This CDR3 reads CASSLIGGASYEQYF. CDR3 coding DNA: TGCGCCAGCAGCTTGATAGGGGGGGCATCTTACGAGCAGTACTTC.

This CDR3 reads CASSPQAGALHF. The CDR3, as DNA: TGTGCCAGCAGCCCCCAGGCCGGGGCCCTCCACTTT. The chain is built from TRBV7-9 and TRBJ1-6; no clear D gene. Between the trimmed V and J ends, which lost 5 bases and 14 bases, there was a span of 13 bases. This CDR3 has 12 amino acids. The V gene's germline CDR1 is SEHNR and CDR2 FQNEAQ (reference sequence).

This clonotype was counted a few times. V is TRBV4-1 and J is TRBJ1-6, with 7 bases aligning to TRBD1. The germline V gene encodes CDR1 MGHRA and CDR2 YSYEKL. J lost 6 bases, V lost 4 bases, and 6 bases had no gene match. There are 15 residues in the CDR3. CDR3 nucleotide sequence: TGCGCCAGCAGCCCCTTGGGACAGACTAATTCACCCCTCCACTTT. This sequence encodes CASSPLGQTNSPLHF.